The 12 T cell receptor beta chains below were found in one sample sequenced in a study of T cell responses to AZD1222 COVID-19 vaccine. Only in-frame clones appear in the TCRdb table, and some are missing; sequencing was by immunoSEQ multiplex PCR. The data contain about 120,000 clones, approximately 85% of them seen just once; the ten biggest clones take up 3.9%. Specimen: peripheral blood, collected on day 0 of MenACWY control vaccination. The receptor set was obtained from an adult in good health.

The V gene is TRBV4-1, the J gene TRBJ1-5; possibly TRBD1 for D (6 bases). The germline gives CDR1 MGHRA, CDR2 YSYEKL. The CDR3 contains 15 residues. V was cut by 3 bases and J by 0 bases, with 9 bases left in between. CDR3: CASSHLGGSNQPQHF. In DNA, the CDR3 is TGCGCCAGCAGCCACCTAGGGGGTAGCAATCAGCCCCAGCATTTT.

CDR3 nucleotides: TGTGCCAGTAGTCTACAGGGGAACACTGAAGCTTTCTTT. Translated: CASSLQGNTEAFF. This chain links TRBV19 with TRBJ1-1; perhaps TRBD1 as D (6 bases). The CDR3 covers 13 residues. CDR1 is LNHDA, CDR2 SQIVND, per germline (reference sequence). The ends were cut back, 5 bases at V and 1 base at J, with 8 bases in the middle.

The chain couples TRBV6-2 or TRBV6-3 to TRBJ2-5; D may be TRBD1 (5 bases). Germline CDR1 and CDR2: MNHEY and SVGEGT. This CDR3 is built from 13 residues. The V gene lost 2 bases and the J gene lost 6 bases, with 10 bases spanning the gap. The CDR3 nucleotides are TGTGCCAGCAGTTACACCAGGGTAAAGACCCAGTACTTC. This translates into CASSYTRVKTQYF.

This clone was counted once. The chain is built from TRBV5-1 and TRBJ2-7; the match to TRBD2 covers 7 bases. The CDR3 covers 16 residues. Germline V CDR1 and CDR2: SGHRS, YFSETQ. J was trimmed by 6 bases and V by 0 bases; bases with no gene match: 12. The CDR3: CASSLGQSGGLGEQYF. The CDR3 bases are TGCGCCAGCAGCTTGGGACAGTCGGGGGGTCTCGGCGAGCAGTACTTC.

The CDR3 region has the DNA TGTGCCAGCAGTTTTAGAGGGAACTATGGCTACACCTTC. It is translated as CASSFRGNYGYTF. The rearrangement links TRBV27 to TRBJ1-2; D is uncertain. The CDR3 length is 13 residues. Germline V CDR1 and CDR2: MNHEY, SMNVEV (reference sequence). V lost 3 bases, J lost 2 bases, and 7 bases lay in between.

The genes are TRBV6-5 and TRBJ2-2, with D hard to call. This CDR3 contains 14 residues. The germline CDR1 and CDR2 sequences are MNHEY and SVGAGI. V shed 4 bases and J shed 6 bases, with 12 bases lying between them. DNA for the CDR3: TGTGCCAGCAGTTCTAATTTCCCTCCCGGGGAGCTGTTTTTT. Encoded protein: CASSSNFPPGELFF.

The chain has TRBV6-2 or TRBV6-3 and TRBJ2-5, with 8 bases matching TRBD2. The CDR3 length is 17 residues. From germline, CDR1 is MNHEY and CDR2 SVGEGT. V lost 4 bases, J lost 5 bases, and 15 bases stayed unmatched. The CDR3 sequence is CASSFFPGLEYRETQYF. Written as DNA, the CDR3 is TGTGCCAGCAGTTTCTTCCCGGGACTAGAATATCGGGAGACCCAGTACTTC.

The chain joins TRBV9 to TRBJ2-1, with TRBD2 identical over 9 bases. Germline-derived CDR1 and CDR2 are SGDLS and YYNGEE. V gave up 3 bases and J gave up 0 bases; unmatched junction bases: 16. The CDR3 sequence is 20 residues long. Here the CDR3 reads CASSDNKMASGISSYNEQFF. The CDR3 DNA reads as TGTGCCAGCAGCGATAACAAGATGGCTAGCGGGATTTCCTCCTACAATGAGCAGTTCTTC.

The CDR3 reads CSVGRQGGEKLFF. CDR3 nucleotide sequence: TGCAGCGTTGGCCGACAGGGGGGAGAAAAACTGTTTTTT. This chain links TRBV29-1 with TRBJ1-4; 9 bases match TRBD1. Trimming took 4 bases from V and 8 from J; bases not matched to a gene: 5. This CDR3 is built from 13 residues. Germline V gene data show CDR1 as SQVTM and CDR2 as ANQGSEA.

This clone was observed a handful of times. The CDR3, as DNA: TGTGCCAGCAGCTTCGGCCTGGGGACCGGGGAGCTGTTTTTT. Its protein is CASSFGLGTGELFF. The chain links TRBV7-2 to TRBJ2-2; the D is unclear. V was pared by 3 bases and J by 5 bases, with 10 bases between. There are 14 residues in the CDR3. Germline V lookup: CDR1 SGHTA, CDR2 FQGNSA.

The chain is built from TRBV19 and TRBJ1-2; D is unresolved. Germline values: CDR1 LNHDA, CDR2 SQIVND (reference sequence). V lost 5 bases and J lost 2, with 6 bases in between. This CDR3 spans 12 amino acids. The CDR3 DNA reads TGTGCCAGTAGTTGGCAGAACTATGGCTACACCTTC. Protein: CASSWQNYGYTF.

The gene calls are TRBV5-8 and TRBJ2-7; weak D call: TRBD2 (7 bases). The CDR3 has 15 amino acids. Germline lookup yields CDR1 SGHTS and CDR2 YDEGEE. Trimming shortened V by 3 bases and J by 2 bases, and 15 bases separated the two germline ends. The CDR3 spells CASSSARGPTYEQYF. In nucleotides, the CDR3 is TGTGCCAGCAGCTCGGCGCGGGGGCCGACCTACGAGCAGTACTTC.